These T cell receptor beta chains were read from a single sample in a study of a mutant IDH1 vaccine in newly diagnosed glioma. The repertoire was sequenced with immunoSEQ multiplex PCR; TCRdb's copy has only in-frame clones and lacks some. This sample has around 62,000 clones, with 89% found just once. For these receptors, no antigen is known. This specimen was PBMCs, taken from a glioma patient whose treatment included an IDH1 peptide vaccine. These receptors were obtained from a man aged 35 to 55 with glioma. Each CDR3 is given without its conserved first and last residue. Fields, in order: D gene, J gene, V gene, CDR3 protein. A D gene is named only where the DNA matches it firmly.

d_call: -; j_call: TRBJ1-3; v_call: TRBV5-5; cdr3_aa: ASSFRPYSGNTIY
d_call: -; j_call: TRBJ1-1; v_call: TRBV7-2; cdr3_aa: ASSLGPERPKR
d_call: -; j_call: TRBJ2-5; v_call: TRBV19; cdr3_aa: ASSTPGIQETQY
d_call: -; j_call: TRBJ2-4; v_call: TRBV5-6; cdr3_aa: ASSLVEGKAKNIQY
d_call: TRBD1; j_call: TRBJ1-6; v_call: TRBV14; cdr3_aa: ASSQGPGQGPSSYNSPLH
d_call: TRBD2; j_call: TRBJ2-1; v_call: TRBV9; cdr3_aa: ASSPRLAGENNEQF
d_call: TRBD2; j_call: TRBJ2-1; v_call: TRBV6-5; cdr3_aa: ASSLAGGPNEQF
d_call: -; j_call: TRBJ1-1; v_call: TRBV28; cdr3_aa: ASKIPRTEHYMNTEAF
d_call: TRBD2; j_call: TRBJ2-3; v_call: TRBV6-4; cdr3_aa: ASSTSGGADTQY
d_call: TRBD1; j_call: TRBJ1-3; v_call: TRBV5-4; cdr3_aa: ASSLEGDRSGNTIY
d_call: -; j_call: TRBJ1-1; v_call: TRBV18; cdr3_aa: ASSPPSAGTPEAF
d_call: -; j_call: TRBJ2-1; v_call: TRBV11-2; cdr3_aa: ASSPKGIDGAQYEQF
d_call: -; j_call: TRBJ1-6; v_call: TRBV6-5; cdr3_aa: ASSYYWTSNSPLH